This T cell receptor (beta chain) is from a study of identical twins. This clonotype was seen many times. Each CDR3 protein gets one entry after TCRdb re-called the 5' RACE reads with MiXCR. The repertoire includes 1,800,000 or so distinct CDR3 sequences, more than 30% of them detected once, and less than 0.35% sits in the top ten. Germline lookup yields CDR1 MNHEY and CDR2 SMNVEV (reference sequence). The CDR3 loop spans 13 amino acids. V was cut by 0 bases and J by 11 bases, with 13 bases left in between. J is TRBJ2-5 and V is TRBV27; D perhaps matches TRBD1 (6 bases). The source is a newborn girl in good health. The source material was cord blood. The CDR3 here is CASSLSEQGLQYF. Here the CDR3 DNA reads TGTGCCAGCAGTTTATCTGAACAGGGTTTGCAGTACTTC.